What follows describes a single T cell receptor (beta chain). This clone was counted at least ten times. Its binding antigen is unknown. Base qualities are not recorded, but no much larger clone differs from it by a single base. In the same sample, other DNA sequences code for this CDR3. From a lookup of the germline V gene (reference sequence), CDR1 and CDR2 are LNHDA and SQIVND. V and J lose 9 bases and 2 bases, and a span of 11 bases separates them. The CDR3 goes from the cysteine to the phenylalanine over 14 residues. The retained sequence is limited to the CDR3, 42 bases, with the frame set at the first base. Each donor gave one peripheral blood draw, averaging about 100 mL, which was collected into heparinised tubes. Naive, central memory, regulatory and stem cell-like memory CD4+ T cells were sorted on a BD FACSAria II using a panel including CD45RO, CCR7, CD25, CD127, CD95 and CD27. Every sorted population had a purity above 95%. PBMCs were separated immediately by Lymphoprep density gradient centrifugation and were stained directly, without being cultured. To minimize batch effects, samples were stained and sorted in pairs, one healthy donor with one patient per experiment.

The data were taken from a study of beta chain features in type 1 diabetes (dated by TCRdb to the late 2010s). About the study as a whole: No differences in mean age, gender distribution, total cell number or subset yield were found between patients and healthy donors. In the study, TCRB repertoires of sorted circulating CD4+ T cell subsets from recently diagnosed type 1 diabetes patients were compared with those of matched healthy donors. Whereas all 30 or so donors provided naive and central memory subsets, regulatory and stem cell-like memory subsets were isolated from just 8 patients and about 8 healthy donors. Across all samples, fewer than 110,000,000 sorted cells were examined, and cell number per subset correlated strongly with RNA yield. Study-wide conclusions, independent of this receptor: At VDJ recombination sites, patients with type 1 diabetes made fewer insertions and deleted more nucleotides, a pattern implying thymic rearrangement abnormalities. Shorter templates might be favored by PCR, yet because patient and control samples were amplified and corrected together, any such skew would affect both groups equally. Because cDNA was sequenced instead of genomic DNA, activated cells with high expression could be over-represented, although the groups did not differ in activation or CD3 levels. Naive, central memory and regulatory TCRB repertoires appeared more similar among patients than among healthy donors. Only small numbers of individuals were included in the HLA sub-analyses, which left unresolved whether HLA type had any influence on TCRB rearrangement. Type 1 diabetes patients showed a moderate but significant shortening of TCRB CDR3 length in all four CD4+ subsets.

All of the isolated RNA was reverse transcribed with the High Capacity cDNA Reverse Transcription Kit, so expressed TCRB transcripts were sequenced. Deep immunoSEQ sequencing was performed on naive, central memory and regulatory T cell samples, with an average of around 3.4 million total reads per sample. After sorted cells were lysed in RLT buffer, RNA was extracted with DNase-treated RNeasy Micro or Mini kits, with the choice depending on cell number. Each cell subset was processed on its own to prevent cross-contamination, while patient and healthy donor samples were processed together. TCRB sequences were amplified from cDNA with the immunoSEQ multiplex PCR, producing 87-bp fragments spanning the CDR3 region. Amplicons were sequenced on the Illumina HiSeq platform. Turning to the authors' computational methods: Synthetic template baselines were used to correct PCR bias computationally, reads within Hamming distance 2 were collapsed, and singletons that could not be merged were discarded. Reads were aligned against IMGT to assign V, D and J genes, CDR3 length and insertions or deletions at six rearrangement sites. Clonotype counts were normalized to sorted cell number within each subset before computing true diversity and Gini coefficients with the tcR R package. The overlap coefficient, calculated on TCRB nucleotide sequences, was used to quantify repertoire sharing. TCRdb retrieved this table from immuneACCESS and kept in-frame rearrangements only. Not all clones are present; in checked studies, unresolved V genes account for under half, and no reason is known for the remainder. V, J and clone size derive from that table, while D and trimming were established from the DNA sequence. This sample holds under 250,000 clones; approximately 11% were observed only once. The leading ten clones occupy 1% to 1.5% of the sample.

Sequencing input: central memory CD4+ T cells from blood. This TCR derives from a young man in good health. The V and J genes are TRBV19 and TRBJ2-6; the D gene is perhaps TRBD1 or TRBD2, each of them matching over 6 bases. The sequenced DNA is TGTGCCAGCCGGAGGGGGGCTGGGGCCAACGTCCTGACTTTC. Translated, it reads CASRRGAGANVLTF. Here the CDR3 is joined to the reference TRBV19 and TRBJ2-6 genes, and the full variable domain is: DGGITQSPKYLFRKEGQNVTLSCEQNLNHDAMYWYRQDPGQGLRLIYYSQIVNDFQKGDIAEGYSVSREKKESFPLTVTSAQKNPTAFYLCASRRGAGANVLTFGAGSRLTVL.